The 27 T cell receptor beta chains below were found in one sample sequenced in a study of shared clonotypes between healthy human individuals. Sequencing used immunoSEQ multiplex PCR; TCRdb keeps in-frame clones, though not all of them. This table holds over 2 million clones, roughly 95% found once. Input material: naive CD4+ T cells sorted from blood. Subset indicated: CD45RA+ positively selected. These receptors all come from a man younger than 30 in good health.

The rearrangement joins TRBV28 to TRBJ1-2; 11 bases are a match to TRBD1. Germline CDR1 reads MDHEN; CDR2 reads SYDVKM. Losses at the gene ends were 8 bases for V and 8 bases for J; bases not matched to a gene: 10. This CDR3 comprises 14 residues. The CDR3 region is CASGFADRGLGYTF. DNA for the CDR3: TGTGCCAGCGGGTTCGCGGACAGGGGGCTCGGCTACACCTTC.

The chain uses TRBV7-2 and TRBJ2-7; TRBD1 matches 7 bases. V was pared by 5 bases and J by 11 bases, with 9 bases of the junction left unmatched. The CDR3 has 12 amino acids. CDR1 SGHTA and CDR2 FQGNSA come from the germline V gene. CDR3 sequence: CASSPNPGTEYF. CDR3 in DNA: TGTGCCAGCAGCCCGAACCCCGGGACAGAGTACTTC.

This rearrangement joins TRBV5-1 to TRBJ2-3; 9 bases align to TRBD2. Trimming removed 3 bases from V and 5 bases from J; junction bases left unmatched: 4. CDR3 length: 14 residues. Per germline, CDR1 SGHRS and CDR2 YFSETQ. CDR3 sequence: CASSSIAGEDTQYF. The CDR3 DNA reads TGCGCCAGCAGCTCGATAGCGGGAGAAGATACGCAGTATTTT.

This clone has only one observation. This rearrangement joins TRBV6-5 to TRBJ1-4; a weak D match, TRBD1 (6 bases). V was clipped by 6 bases and J by 4 bases, with 9 bases between them. Per the germline V gene, CDR1 is MNHEY and CDR2 is SVGAGI. The CDR3 runs 13 residues. CDR3 in amino acids: CASSRDINEKLFF. The CDR3 DNA is TGTGCCAGCAGCCGGGACATTAATGAAAAACTGTTTTTT.

This chain links TRBV6-5 with TRBJ1-1; D is perhaps TRBD1 (5 bases). Germline V gene data show CDR1 as MNHEY and CDR2 as SVGAGI. The CDR3 extends over 15 amino acids. Trimming removed 6 bases at V and 5 bases at J, with 19 bases between. CDR3 nucleotide sequence: TGTGCCAGCAGCCCCCACGGGGGAGGATATACTGAAGCTTTCTTT. This gives the protein CASSPHGGGYTEAFF.

This chain connects TRBV6-6 to TRBJ2-2; D might be TRBD2 (5 bases). This CDR3 contains 15 residues. Trimming cost V 6 bases and J 2 bases, with 13 bases left between them. Germline-derived CDR1 and CDR2 are MNHNY and SVGAGI (reference sequence). The CDR3 region has the DNA TGTGCCAGCAGATTACAACGGGGAAACACCGGGGAGCTGTTTTTT. Translation gives CASRLQRGNTGELFF.

This sequence joins TRBV18 and TRBJ2-1; 7 bases line up with TRBD1. Looked up from germline, CDR1 is KGHSH and CDR2 is LQKENI. V lost 3 bases and J lost 6; bases outside the gene matches: 5. The CDR3 extends over 14 amino acids. CDR3 nucleotide sequence: TGTGCCAGCTCACCGATAGACAGGGTCAATGAGCAGTTCTTC. It yields the protein CASSPIDRVNEQFF. The full variable domain, in which reference TRBV18 and TRBJ2-1 provide the parts outside the CDR3, is NAGVMQNPRHLVRRRGQEARLRCSPMKGHSHVYWYRQLPEEGLKFMVYLQKENIIDESGMPKERFSAEFPKEGPSILRIQQVVRGDSAAYFCASSPIDRVNEQFFGPGTRLTVL.

A word on this clone: Different DNA sequences within this sample yield the same CDR3. The chain links TRBV7-2 to TRBJ1-2; no reliable D call. Looked up from germline, CDR1 is SGHTA and CDR2 is FQGNSA. CDR3 size: 14 residues. Trimming shortened V by 1 base and J by 5 bases, and 11 bases separated the two germline ends. The CDR3 here is CASSLDGRKYGYTF. As DNA, the CDR3 is TGTGCCAGCAGCTTAGACGGCAGGAAATATGGCTACACCTTC.

Here the CDR3 reads CSARTLEQYF. DNA for the CDR3: TGCAGTGCAAGGACCCTCGAGCAGTACTTC. J is TRBJ2-7 and V is TRBV20-1; D is ambiguous. CDR3 size: 10 residues. CDR1 and CDR2 from the germline V gene are DFQATT and SNEGSKA (reference sequence). The V and J ends lost 6 bases and 6 bases respectively, with 9 bases between them.

The chain recombines TRBV6-5 with TRBJ1-4; D is undetermined. The CDR3 spans 14 residues. The germline gives CDR1 MNHEY, CDR2 SVGAGI. With 0 bases removed from V and 7 bases from J, the gap between germline ends came to 9 bases. The CDR3 DNA sequence: TGTGCCAGCAGTTACTCGGGAGAAACTGAAAAACTGTTTTTT. It is translated as CASSYSGETEKLFF.

A remark on this clone: The sample has other DNA sequences that encode this CDR3 too. The chain combines TRBV9 with TRBJ2-3, with 8 bases that match TRBD2. The germline V gene has CDR1 SGDLS and CDR2 YYNGEE. Trimming removed 0 bases from V and 0 bases from J; junction bases left unmatched: 3. The CDR3 has 16 residues. The CDR3 sequence: CASSVESGRSTDTQYF. CDR3 DNA: TGTGCCAGCAGCGTAGAGAGCGGGAGAAGCACAGATACGCAGTATTTT.

The chain has TRBV19 and TRBJ2-7, with a weak D call TRBD1 (5 bases). CDR3 length equals 14 residues. Trimming left V 5 bases short and J 0 bases short, with 11 bases between. Germline CDR1 is LNHDA and CDR2 is SQIVND (reference sequence). The CDR3 nucleotides are TGTGCCAGTAGTGAAGGGGTCCTCTCCTACGAGCAGTACTTC. Its translation: CASSEGVLSYEQYF.

The chain combines TRBV11-3 with TRBJ2-1; 14 bases are shared with TRBD2. The CDR3 extends over 18 amino acids. CDR1 and CDR2 from the germline V gene are SGHNT and YENEEA. V lost 2 bases, J lost 7 bases, and 10 bases stayed unmatched. The DNA for the CDR3 is TGTGCCAGCAGCTTAAAAGGCGGGACTAGCGGGAGTATTAATGAGCAGTTCTTC. Translating it yields CASSLKGGTSGSINEQFF.

This clone was seen only a few times. In the same sample, other DNA sequences code for this CDR3. V is TRBV5-1 and J is TRBJ1-5; TRBD1 matches at 7 bases. The germline V gene has CDR1 SGHRS and CDR2 YFSETQ. Trimming took 0 bases from V and 4 from J; bases not matched to a gene: 1. This CDR3 region has 14 residues. The CDR3: CASSLGTGNQPQHF. CDR3 DNA sequence: TGCGCCAGCAGCTTGGGGACAGGTAATCAGCCCCAGCATTTT.

The genes are TRBV5-1 and TRBJ2-2, with TRBD1 identical over 9 bases. Trimming removed 3 bases from V and 1 base from J; junction bases left unmatched: 4. This CDR3 contains 16 residues. Germline V gene lookup returns CDR1 SGHRS and CDR2 YFSETQ. The DNA for the CDR3 is TGCGCCAGCAGCTCTCCGGGACAGGGGAACACCGGGGAGCTGTTTTTT. Translated, it gives CASSSPGQGNTGELFF.

The CDR3 protein is CASGLLPTGTGELFF. The CDR3 DNA reads as TGTGCTAGTGGTTTGTTACCGACGGGTACCGGGGAGCTGTTTTTT. This chain uses TRBV12-5 with TRBJ2-2; D gene ambiguous. Between the trimmed V and J ends, which lost 2 bases and 5 bases, there was a span of 12 bases. Looked up from germline, CDR1 is LGHNT and CDR2 is FRNRAP. The CDR3 runs to 15 residues.

The V gene is TRBV6-1, the J gene TRBJ1-2; 7 positions agree with TRBD1. CDR1 is MNHNS and CDR2 is SASEGT in the germline V gene. The CDR3 length is 16 residues. Germline trimming cut 3 bases from V and 4 bases from J; bases unmatched to any gene: 11. The CDR3, as DNA: TGTGCCAGCAGTGAGGGAGATCGACAGGGCTCCTATGGCTACACCTTC. This encodes CASSEGDRQGSYGYTF.

To note about this clone: The sample carries other DNA sequences with the same CDR3. V is TRBV5-6 and J is TRBJ2-7; no definite D call. The CDR3 extends over 13 amino acids. The V and J ends lost 3 bases and 3 bases respectively, with 10 bases between them. Per germline, CDR1 SGHDT and CDR2 YYEEEE. CDR3 sequence reads: CASSSGTVYEQYF. The CDR3 coding sequence is TGTGCCAGCAGCTCGGGCACGGTCTACGAGCAGTACTTC.

The chain carries TRBV7-8 and TRBJ2-7, with D perhaps matching TRBD1 or TRBD2 (5 bases each). Trimming cost V 1 base and J 0 bases, with 16 bases left between them. Looked up from germline, CDR1 is SGHVS and CDR2 is FQNEAQ. The CDR3 is 17 amino acids. The CDR3 reads CASSLEGRGRASYEQYF. CDR3 nucleotide sequence: TGTGCCAGCAGCTTAGAGGGACGGGGAAGGGCCTCCTACGAGCAGTACTTC.

This sequence joins TRBV11-3 and TRBJ1-1; D gene unclear. Per germline, CDR1 SGHNT and CDR2 YENEEA. The CDR3 is 13 amino acids. Trimming removed 3 bases at V and 1 base at J, with 6 bases between. The CDR3 DNA sequence: TGTGCCAGCAGCTTCCTGACGAACACTGAAGCTTTCTTT. Amino acid sequence: CASSFLTNTEAFF.

To note about this clone: The junction differs from germline at one of its ends, possibly a read error. The chain joins TRBV2 to TRBJ2-2; 10 bases are shared with TRBD2. Germline assignment: CDR1 SNHLY and CDR2 FYNNEI. CDR3 length: 14 amino acids. The CDR3 region has the DNA TGTGCCAGCAGTGGAGCGGGAGGGACCGGGGAGCTGTTCTTT. Encoded protein: CASSGAGGTGELFF.

The V gene is TRBV5-1, the J gene TRBJ1-1; 11 bases are a match to TRBD1. Germline-derived CDR1 and CDR2 are SGHRS and YFSETQ. This CDR3 is built from 16 residues. The V segment lost 5 bases and the J segment 2 bases; nucleotides outside the gene matches: 8. CDR3 nucleotide sequence: TGCGCCAGCAGTTTACTGGGACAGGGGGTTAACACTGAAGCTTTCTTT. Its protein product is CASSLLGQGVNTEAFF.

As DNA, the CDR3 is TGTGCCAGCGTGAAGCGGGAGGGTGCCGAGACCCAGTACTTC. It encodes CASVKREGAETQYF. The V call is TRBV7-9, the J call TRBJ2-5; TRBD2 agrees at 10 bases. V shed 8 bases and J 5 bases; nucleotides not matched to a gene: 8. CDR1 is SEHNR, CDR2 FQNEAQ, per germline (reference sequence). The CDR3 spans 14 residues. Together with reference TRBV7-9 and TRBJ2-5, the CDR3 gives the full variable domain: DTGVSQNPRHKITKRGQNVTFRCDPISEHNRLYWYRQTLGQGPEFLTYFQNEAQLEKSRLLSDRFSAERPKGSFSTLEIQRTEQGDSAMYLCASVKREGAETQYFGPGTRLLVL.

Details on this clone: Compared with germline, one end of the junction differs, possibly owing to a read error. The rearrangement links TRBV30 to TRBJ2-7; the D gene is possibly TRBD1 (6 bases). The CDR3 consists of 13 residues. The germline CDR1 and CDR2 sequences are GTSNPN and SVGIG (reference sequence). In nucleotides, the CDR3 is TGTGCCTGGAACCTAGGACAGTACTACGGGCAGTACTTC. This translates into CAWNLGQYYGQYF.

The chain has TRBV18 and TRBJ2-2; D is perhaps TRBD1 (6 bases). V was cut by 0 bases and J by 0 bases, with 11 bases left in between. From germline, CDR1 is KGHSH and CDR2 LQKENI. CDR3 length equals 17 residues. The CDR3 DNA sequence: TGTGCCAGCTCACCACCGGGGCAGGGGTCGAACACCGGGGAGCTGTTTTTT. It is translated as CASSPPGQGSNTGELFF.

The chain couples TRBV7-2 to TRBJ2-1; D is unclear. Trimming took 1 base from V and 1 from J, leaving 5 bases between them. CDR3 size: 14 residues. The germline gives CDR1 SGHTA, CDR2 FQGNSA. CDR3 in amino acids: CASSLEWSYNEQFF. The CDR3 nucleotides are TGTGCCAGCAGCTTAGAATGGTCCTACAATGAGCAGTTCTTC. The full variable domain, its missing parts supplied by reference TRBV7-2 and TRBJ2-1, is GAGVSQSPSNKVTEKGKDVELRCDPISGHTALYWYRQSLGQGLEFLIYFQGNSAPDKSGLPSDRFSAERTGGSVSTLTIQRTQQEDSAVYLCASSLEWSYNEQFFGPGTRLTVL.

This chain connects TRBV7-2 to TRBJ2-2; D may match TRBD1 or TRBD2 (5 bases each). CDR3 size: 17 residues. In germline, CDR1 is SGHTA, CDR2 FQGNSA. Trimming cost V 5 bases and J 1 base, with 17 bases left between them. The CDR3 nucleotides read TGTGCCAGCAGCCCAGGATGGGGGACGAGGAACACCGGGGAGCTGTTTTTT. Residues: CASSPGWGTRNTGELFF.